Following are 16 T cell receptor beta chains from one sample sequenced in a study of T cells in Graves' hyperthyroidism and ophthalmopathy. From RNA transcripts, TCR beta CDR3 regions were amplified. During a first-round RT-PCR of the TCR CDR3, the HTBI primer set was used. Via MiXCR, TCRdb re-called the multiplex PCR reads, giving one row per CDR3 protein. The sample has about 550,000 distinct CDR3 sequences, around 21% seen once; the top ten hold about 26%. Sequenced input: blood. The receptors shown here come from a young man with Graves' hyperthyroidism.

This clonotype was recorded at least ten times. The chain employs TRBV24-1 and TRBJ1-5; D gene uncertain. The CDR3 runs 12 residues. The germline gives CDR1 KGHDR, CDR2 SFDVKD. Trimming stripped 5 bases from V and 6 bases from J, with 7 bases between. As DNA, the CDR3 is TGTGCCACCAGTGGGGGTTCTCAGCCCCAGCATTTT. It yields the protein CATSGGSQPQHF.

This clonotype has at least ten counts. CDR3 sequence: CASSFQGPDTQYF. CDR3 nucleotides: TGTGCCAGCAGCTTTCAGGGGCCAGATACGCAGTATTTT. The chain is built from TRBV11-2 and TRBJ2-3, with D perhaps matching TRBD1 (6 bases). The V gene's germline CDR1 is SGHAT and CDR2 FQNNGV. The V gene lost 3 bases and the J gene lost 4 bases, with 8 bases spanning the gap. The CDR3 is 13 residues long. Based on the CDR3 plus reference TRBV11-2 and TRBJ2-3, the full variable domain is EAGVAQSPRYKIIEKRQSVAFWCNPISGHATLYWYQQILGQGPKLLIQFQNNGVVDDSQLPKDRFSAERLKGVDSTLKIQPAKLEDSAVYLCASSFQGPDTQYFGPGTRLTVL.

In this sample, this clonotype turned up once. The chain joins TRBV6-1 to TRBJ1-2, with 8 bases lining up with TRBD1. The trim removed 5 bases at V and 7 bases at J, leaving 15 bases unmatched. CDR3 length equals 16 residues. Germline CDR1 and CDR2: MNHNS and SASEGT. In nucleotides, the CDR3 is TGTGCCAGCAGTCCCTACCTAAGGACAGGGCCTGGTGGCTACACCTTC. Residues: CASSPYLRTGPGGYTF.

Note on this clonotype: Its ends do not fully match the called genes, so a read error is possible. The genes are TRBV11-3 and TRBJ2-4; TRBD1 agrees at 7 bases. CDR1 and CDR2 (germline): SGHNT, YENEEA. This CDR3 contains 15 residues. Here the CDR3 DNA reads TGTGCCAGCGCATCTGACAGGGCGCCCAAAAACATTAAGTACTTC. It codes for CASASDRAPKNIKYF.

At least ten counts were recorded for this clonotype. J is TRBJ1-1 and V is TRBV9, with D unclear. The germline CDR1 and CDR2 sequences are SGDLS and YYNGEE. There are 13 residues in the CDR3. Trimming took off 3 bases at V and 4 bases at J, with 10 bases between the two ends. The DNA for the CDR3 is TGTGCCAGCAGCGCTAAGGGCGGCACTGAAGCTTTCTTT. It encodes CASSAKGGTEAFF.

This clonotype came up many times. For the CDR3, the DNA is TGTGCCAGCAGTTACCGAGGGACAGGGAACGAGCAGTACTTC. It encodes CASSYRGTGNEQYF. V and J are TRBV28 and TRBJ2-7; 9 bases are shared with TRBD1. Looked up from germline, CDR1 is MDHEN and CDR2 is SYDVKM. V dropped 4 bases and J dropped 5; count of bases not matched to a gene: 6. The CDR3 has 14 residues. Looking up the rest from reference TRBV28 and TRBJ2-7 gives the full variable domain: DVKVTQSSRYLVKRTGEKVFLECVQDMDHENMFWYRQDPGLGLRLIYFSYDVKMKEKGDIPEGYSVSREKKERFSLILESASTNQTSMYLCASSYRGTGNEQYFGPGTRLTVT.

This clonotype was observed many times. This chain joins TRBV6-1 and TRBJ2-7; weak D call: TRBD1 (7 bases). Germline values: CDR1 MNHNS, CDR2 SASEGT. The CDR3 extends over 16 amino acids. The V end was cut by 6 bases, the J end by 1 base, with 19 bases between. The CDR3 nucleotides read TGTGCCAGCAGCACACGGACTACCAGGGGGTCCTACGAGCAGTACTTC. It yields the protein CASSTRTTRGSYEQYF.

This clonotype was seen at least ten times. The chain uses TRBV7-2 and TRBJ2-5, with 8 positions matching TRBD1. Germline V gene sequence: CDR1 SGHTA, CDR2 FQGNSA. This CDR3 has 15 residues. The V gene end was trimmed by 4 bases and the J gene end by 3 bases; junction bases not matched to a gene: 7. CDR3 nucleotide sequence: TGTGCCAGCAGCTCCAGCAGGGGGCGGAAAGAGACCCAGTACTTC. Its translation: CASSSSRGRKETQYF.

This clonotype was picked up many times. The CDR3 sequence is CASSIDIGRSAGGYTF. The CDR3 DNA is TGTGCCAGTAGTATAGATATTGGACGTAGCGCCGGTGGCTACACCTTC. This rearrangement joins TRBV19 to TRBJ1-2; D remains ambiguous. V was trimmed by 0 bases and J by 7 bases, leaving 18 bases between them. There are 16 residues in the CDR3. CDR1 and CDR2 from the germline V gene are LNHDA and SQIVND (reference sequence).

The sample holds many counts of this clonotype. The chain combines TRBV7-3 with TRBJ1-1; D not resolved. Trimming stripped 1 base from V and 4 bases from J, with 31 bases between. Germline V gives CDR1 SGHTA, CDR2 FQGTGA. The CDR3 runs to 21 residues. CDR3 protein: CASSLRAPHSMAEGSSTEAFF. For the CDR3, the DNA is TGTGCCAGCAGCTTAAGGGCACCACATTCCATGGCTGAAGGGTCGAGCACTGAAGCTTTCTTT.

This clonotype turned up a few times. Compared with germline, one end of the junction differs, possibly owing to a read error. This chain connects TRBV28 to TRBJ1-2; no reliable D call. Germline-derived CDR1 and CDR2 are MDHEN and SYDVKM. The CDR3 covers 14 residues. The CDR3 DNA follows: TGTGCCAGCGGTTTAGGGTCGTATAACTATGGCTACACCTTC. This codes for CASGLGSYNYGYTF.

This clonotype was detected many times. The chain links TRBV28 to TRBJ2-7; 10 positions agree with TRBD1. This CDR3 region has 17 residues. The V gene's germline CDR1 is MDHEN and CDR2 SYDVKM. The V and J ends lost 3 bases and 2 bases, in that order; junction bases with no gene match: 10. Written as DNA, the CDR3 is TGTGCCAGCAGTTTCACGTTCGGGACAGGGGTCCCCTACGAGCAGTACTTC. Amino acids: CASSFTFGTGVPYEQYF. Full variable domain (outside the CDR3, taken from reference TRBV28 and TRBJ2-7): DVKVTQSSRYLVKRTGEKVFLECVQDMDHENMFWYRQDPGLGLRLIYFSYDVKMKEKGDIPEGYSVSREKKERFSLILESASTNQTSMYLCASSFTFGTGVPYEQYFGPGTRLTVT.

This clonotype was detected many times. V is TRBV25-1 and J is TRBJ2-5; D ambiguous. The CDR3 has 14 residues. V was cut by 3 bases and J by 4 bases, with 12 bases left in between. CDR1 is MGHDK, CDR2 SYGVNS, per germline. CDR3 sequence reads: CASSEEDIPETQYF. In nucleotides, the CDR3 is TGTGCCAGCAGTGAGGAAGACATTCCAGAGACCCAGTACTTC.

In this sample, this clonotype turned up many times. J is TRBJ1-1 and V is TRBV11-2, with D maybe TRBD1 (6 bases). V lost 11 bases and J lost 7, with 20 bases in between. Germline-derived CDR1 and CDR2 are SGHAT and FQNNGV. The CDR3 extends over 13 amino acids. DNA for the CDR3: TGTGCCTCCACCCGGGGGGCGAGGGATGAAGCTTTCTTT. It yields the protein CASTRGARDEAFF.

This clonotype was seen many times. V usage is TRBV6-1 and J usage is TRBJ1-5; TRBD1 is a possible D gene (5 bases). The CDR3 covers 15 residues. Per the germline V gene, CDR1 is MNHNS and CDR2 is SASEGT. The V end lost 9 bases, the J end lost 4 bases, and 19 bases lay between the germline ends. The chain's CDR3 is CARSTFRVMNQPQHF. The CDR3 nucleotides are TGTGCCAGGTCGACCTTCAGGGTGATGAATCAGCCCCAGCATTTT.

The CDR3 spells CASSLGDRDGRNTEAFF. The DNA of the CDR3 is TGCGCCAGCAGCTTGGGGGACAGGGACGGGAGGAACACTGAAGCTTTCTTT. The J gene is TRBJ1-1, the V gene TRBV5-1, with 9 bases identical to TRBD1. This CDR3 has 17 residues. Germline V gives CDR1 SGHRS, CDR2 YFSETQ. V gave up 0 bases and J gave up 1 base; unmatched junction bases: 7.